What follows is one TCR beta chain and its context. Its antigen remains unidentified. Time point in this sample: late sampling 161 to 241 days after vaccination in a few convalescent patients. This entry belongs to a study of vaccination and CD4 T cells after COVID-19. Across the study: The convalescents, six males and four females, included two who were Hispanic.

Study-wide results and caveats: Analysis covered relatively few convalescent patients and lacked any early post-infection timepoints. The rise in median SARS-CoV-2-reactive clonotypes, from roughly 21 to 40, was not significant. It was observed that, in convalescent patients, a median approximately 86% of reactive clones arose only post-vaccination.

TCRdb recomputed calls from the PCR reads with MiXCR, one row per CDR3 protein. The sample has around 37,000 distinct CDR3 sequences; more than 30% are singletons. The CDR3 runs 16 residues. CDR1 and CDR2 from the germline V gene are LNHNV and YYDKDF (reference sequence). V lost 0 bases and J lost 6; bases outside the gene matches: 6. The source is a human donor who had recovered from COVID-19. The chain carries TRBV15 and TRBJ1-4; 8 nucleotides agree with TRBD1. The sequencing here drew on CD4+ T cells from blood, taken about 7 months after SARS-CoV-2 vaccination. The CDR3, as DNA: TGTGCCACCAGCAGAGATTCCGGGACAGGTTATGAAAAACTGTTTTTT. Encoded protein: CATSRDSGTGYEKLFF.